This record covers a single T cell receptor beta chain. Trimming stripped 0 bases from V and 7 bases from J, with 11 bases between. The germline gives CDR1 SGDLS, CDR2 YYNGEE. CDR3 length: 15 amino acids. Per the study methods: Estimates of nucleated cell counts were drawn from the amplification of reference gene primers. Method: immunoSEQ multiplex PCR; TCRdb's copy keeps in-frame clones and lacks some. V and J calls and clone size are copied from that table; D and trimming were computed from the DNA. The sample consists of roughly 250,000 clones, 65% to 80% of them appearing once. These data originate in a study of blood T cell repertoires in COVID-19. Study at large: The United States, Italy and Spain were the sources of the acute and convalescent COVID-19 samples. PBMCs, B-cell-depleted T cells, or T cells provided the cDNA or gDNA that made up the material.

The specimen was peripheral blood. The chain links TRBV9 to TRBJ1-6; D perhaps matches TRBD1 (5 bases). The source of this sequence is a middle-aged woman with active or convalescent COVID-19. CDR3 protein: CASSVGGQGNSPLHF. The CDR3 coding sequence is TGTGCCAGCAGCGTAGGTGGGCAGGGAAATTCACCCCTCCACTTT. Full variable domain (missing parts from reference TRBV9 and TRBJ1-6): DSGVTQTPKHLITATGQRVTLRCSPRSGDLSVYWYQQSLDQGLQFLIQYYNGEERAKGNILERFSAQQFPDLHSELNLSSLELGDSALYFCASSVGGQGNSPLHFGNGTRLTVT.